The text below deals with one TCR beta chain. The CDR3 covers 12 residues. The V and J ends lost 4 bases and 8 bases respectively, with 9 bases between them. Germline CDR1 is WNHNN and CDR2 is SYGVQD (reference sequence). Measured with immunoSEQ multiplex PCR; TCRdb has only the in-frame clones, and not every one. The sample comprises about 100,000 clones, less than 95% of which are singletons, and 0.89% rests with the top ten. This entry is derived from a study of cytomegalovirus exposure and HLA in healthy donors. Source material: PBMCs. The sequence was collected from a woman between 18 and 29 years old in good health and CMV-seronegative. J is TRBJ2-1 and V is TRBV10-1; weak D call: TRBD2 (5 bases). CDR3 sequence reads: CASSGTRDEQFF. DNA for the CDR3: TGCGCCAGCAGTGGGACTCGGGATGAGCAGTTCTTC.